This record concerns one TCR beta chain sequence. The antigen is undetermined. This sample is drawn from a study of shared clonotypes between healthy human individuals. Whole-study results and caveats: Non-shared clonotypes had lower generation probabilities than those shared by all four donors.

Here immunoSEQ multiplex PCR was the method, and the copy in TCRdb shows in-frame clones only, minus some. The data contain roughly 2.2 million clones, around 93% of them singletons. The sequenced sample consisted of naive CD4+ T cells from PBMCs. Stated subset: CD45RA+ positively selected. This TCR derives from a man aged 18-30 years in good health. Some clones in this sample may be carry-over from other donors' samples.

CDR3 loop: CASSLYGTREETQYF. In DNA form, the CDR3 reads TGCGCCAGCAGCTTGTACGGGACAAGGGAAGAGACCCAGTACTTC. This chain uses TRBV5-1 with TRBJ2-5, with a weak D call TRBD1 (6 bases). The CDR3 is 15 amino acids. Germline values: CDR1 SGHRS, CDR2 YFSETQ. V lost 1 base to trimming and J lost 3 bases, with 13 bases between them.